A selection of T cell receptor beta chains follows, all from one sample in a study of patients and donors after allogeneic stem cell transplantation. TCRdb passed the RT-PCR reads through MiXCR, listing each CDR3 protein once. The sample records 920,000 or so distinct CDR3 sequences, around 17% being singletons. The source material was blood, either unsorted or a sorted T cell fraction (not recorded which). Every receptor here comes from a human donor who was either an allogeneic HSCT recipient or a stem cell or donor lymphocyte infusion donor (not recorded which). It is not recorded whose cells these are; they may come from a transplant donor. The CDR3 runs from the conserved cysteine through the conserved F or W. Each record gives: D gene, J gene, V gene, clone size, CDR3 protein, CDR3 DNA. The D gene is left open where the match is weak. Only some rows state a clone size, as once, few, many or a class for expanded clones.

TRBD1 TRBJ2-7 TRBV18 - CASSPLTGGGHEQYF TGTGCCAGCTCACCACTGACAGGGGGAGGCCACGAGCAGTACTTC
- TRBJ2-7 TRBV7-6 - CASSLVGVSDEQYF TGTGCCAGCAGCTTGGTAGGGGTGAGTGATGAGCAGTACTTC
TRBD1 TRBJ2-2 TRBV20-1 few CSATNIQGAGELFF TGCAGTGCGACAAACATACAGGGGGCCGGGGAGCTGTTTTTT
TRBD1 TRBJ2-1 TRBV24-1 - CATSDSTGVYEQFF TGTGCCACCAGTGATTCGACAGGGGTCTATGAGCAGTTCTTC
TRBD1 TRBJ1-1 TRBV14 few CASSRNRGRAEAFF TGTGCCAGCAGCCGGAACAGGGGGCGGGCTGAAGCTTTCTTT
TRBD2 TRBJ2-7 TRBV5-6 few CASSLAAGVGEQYF TGTGCCAGCAGCTTGGCCGCGGGAGTGGGAGAGCAGTACTTC
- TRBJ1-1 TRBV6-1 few CASSQLDYTEAFF TGTGCCAGCAGTCAATTAGATTACACTGAAGCTTTCTTT
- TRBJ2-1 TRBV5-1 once CASSPGRGPEEQFF TGCGCCAGCAGCCCCGGCCGGGGCCCAGAGGAGCAGTTCTTC
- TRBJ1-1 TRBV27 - CASNLRGDTEAFF TGTGCCAGCAACCTTAGGGGGGACACTGAAGCTTTCTTT
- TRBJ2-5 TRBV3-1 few CASSPKKETQYF TGTGCCAGCAGCCCCAAAAAAGAGACCCAGTACTTC
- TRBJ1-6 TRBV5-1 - CASSLRKDKGMDNSPLHF TGCGCCAGCAGCTTGCGCAAAGATAAAGGAATGGATAATTCACCCCTCCACTTT
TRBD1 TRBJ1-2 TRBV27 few CASSLDRDNYGYTF TGTGCCAGCAGTTTAGACAGGGACAACTATGGCTACACCTTC
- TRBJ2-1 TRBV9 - CASSVGGRNYNEQFF TGTGCCAGCAGCGTAGGGGGGAGAAACTACAATGAGCAGTTCTTC
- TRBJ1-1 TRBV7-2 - CASLRPLRQNTEAFF TGTGCCAGCCTGCGGCCGCTCCGACAGAACACTGAAGCTTTCTTT
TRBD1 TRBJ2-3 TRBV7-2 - CASSLVGTGQDTQYF TGTGCCAGCAGCTTAGTGGGGACAGGCCAAGATACGCAGTATTTT
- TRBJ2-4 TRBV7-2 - CASSLVDPAKNIQYF TGTGCCAGCAGCTTAGTAGACCCAGCCAAAAACATTCAGTACTTC
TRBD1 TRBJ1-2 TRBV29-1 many CSVEVGVGTASYGYTF TGCAGCGTTGAAGTTGGGGTCGGGACAGCGAGCTATGGCTACACCTTC
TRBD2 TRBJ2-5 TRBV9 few CASSADVGGYQETQYF TGTGCCAGCAGCGCAGACGTGGGGGGGTACCAAGAGACCCAGTACTTC